This T cell receptor (beta chain) was observed in a study of graft-versus-host responses after intestinal transplantation. Study-level background: In this cohort, recipients had multivisceral, liver-intestinal, or isolated intestinal transplants. Every one of the recipients received anti-thymocyte globulin induction and afterwards took tacrolimus and steroids for around three years.

Unmatched junction bases numbered 5, after V lost 4 bases and J lost 6 bases. The CDR3 length is 15 residues. CDR1 SGDLS and CDR2 YYNGEE come from the germline V gene. Only in-frame clones appear in the TCRdb table, and some are missing; sequencing was by immunoSEQ multiplex PCR. The sample records 90,000 to 150,000 clones, 90% to 95% being singletons. Comment on this clone: Its antigen is undetermined.

The source is a human donor who received an intestinal transplant. The genes are TRBV9 and TRBJ2-5; 14 bases are shared with TRBD2. The material was unstimulated CD4+ T cells sorted from spleen or lymph node cells, obtained before intestinal transplant. The CDR3 nucleotides are TGTGCCAGCAGCATCGGGACTAGCGGGAGTAAGACCCAGTACTTC. Amino acid sequence: CASSIGTSGSKTQYF.